This T cell receptor beta chain was obtained from a study of beta chain features in type 1 diabetes (dated by TCRdb to the late 2010s). In the study overall: Mean age, gender distribution, total cell number and subset yield did not differ between patients and healthy donors. A total of over 90,000,000 sorted cells were examined across all samples, and a strong correlation was observed between cell number per subset and RNA yield. In the study, TCRB repertoires of sorted circulating CD4+ T cell subsets from recently diagnosed type 1 diabetes patients were compared with those of matched healthy donors. Regulatory and stem cell-like memory subsets were obtained from only 8 patients and about eight healthy donors, while naive and central memory subsets were obtained from all 30 or so donors. Results the study describes overall, beyond this receptor: HLA sub-analyses involved small numbers of individuals, so any influence of HLA type on TCRB rearrangement remained unresolved. Shorter templates might be favored by PCR, yet because patient and control samples were amplified and corrected together, any such skew would affect both groups equally. Patients with type 1 diabetes made fewer insertions and deleted more nucleotides at VDJ recombination sites, implying thymic rearrangement abnormalities. Because cDNA rather than genomic DNA was sequenced, highly expressing activated cells could have been over-represented, although no difference in activation and CD3 levels was found between groups. Naive, central memory and regulatory TCRB repertoires appeared to be more alike among patients than among healthy donors. A moderate but significant shortening of TCRB CDR3 length was observed in type 1 diabetes patients in all four CD4+ subsets.

Ends trimmed: V by 6 bases, J by 0 bases; bases unmatched to a gene: 6. CDR1 and CDR2 are drawn from the germline V gene: MNHEY, SVGAGI. Including cysteine and phenylalanine, the CDR3 has 15 amino acids. Solely the CDR3 DNA is kept, with 45 bases framed from the first base. On this clone: What antigen it recognizes has not been identified. Base qualities are not provided; no much larger clone lies one nucleotide away. The same CDR3 is also encoded by other DNA sequences in this sample.

Each donor gave one peripheral blood draw, averaging approximately 0.12 L, which was collected into heparinised tubes. A BD FACSAria II and a panel including CD45RO, CCR7, CD25, CD127, CD95 and CD27 were used to sort naive, central memory, regulatory and stem cell-like memory CD4+ T cells. A purity above 95% was achieved for all sorted populations. Right away, PBMCs were isolated by Lymphoprep density gradient centrifugation and were stained directly, with no culture step. To minimize batch effects, samples were stained and sorted in pairs, one healthy donor with one patient per experiment. The entire isolated RNA was reverse transcribed using the High Capacity cDNA Reverse Transcription Kit, and thus expressed TCRB transcripts were sequenced. Naive, central memory and regulatory T cell samples underwent deep immunoSEQ sequencing, averaging about 3.57 million total reads per sample. Sorted cells were lysed in RLT buffer and RNA was extracted with DNase-treated RNeasy Micro or Mini kits, depending on cell number. To prevent cross-contamination, every cell subset was processed on its own, while patient and healthy donor samples were processed together. The immunoSEQ multiplex PCR was used to amplify TCRB sequences from cDNA, yielding 87-bp fragments that span the CDR3 region. Sequencing of the amplicons was performed on the Illumina HiSeq platform. The original methods were these. PCR bias was corrected computationally using synthetic template baselines, and reads within Hamming distance 2 were collapsed, with unmergeable singletons discarded. Reads were aligned against IMGT to assign V, D and J genes, CDR3 length and insertions or deletions at six rearrangement sites. Within each subset, clonotype counts were normalized to the number of sorted cells before true diversity and Gini coefficients were calculated with the tcR R package. Repertoire sharing was quantified using the overlap coefficient calculated on TCRB nucleotide sequences. As a proxy for the pre-selection repertoire, out-of-frame TCRB sequences from naive cells were analyzed. The clones in this table, taken by TCRdb from immuneACCESS, are in-frame only. Not every clone is retained; where verified, under half of the shortfall comes from an unresolved V gene, and the cause of the rest is unknown. V, J and clone size were drawn from that table, and D and trimming were deduced from the DNA. This sample lists hundreds of thousands of clones; roughly a sixth were detected once. Around 0.1% of the sample is in the top ten clones.

The sequence was obtained from a man aged 18-30 years in good health. The V gene is TRBV6-5 and the J gene is TRBJ2-7, and 9 junctional nucleotides match TRBD1. The material sequenced was naive CD4+ T cells from blood. This specimen's cell subset or site label, per the study, means: true naive CD4+ T cells. The DNA reads TGTGCCAGCAGACTCGGACAGGGGAACTCCTACGAGCAGTACTTC. Its translation is CASRLGQGNSYEQYF.